The 22 T cell receptor beta chains listed next were all sequenced from one sample in a study of prognosis after radiotherapy for stage I lung cancer. Starting from genomic DNA, TCR beta CDR3 was amplified through two-round multiplex PCR. Round one of PCR was performed, and it used primers specific to each TRBV and TRBJ gene. TCRdb ran MiXCR on the multiplex PCR reads and lists one entry per CDR3 protein. The table lists some 15,000 distinct CDR3 sequences, over 40% of them singletons. The starting material was PBMCs, obtained before or after stereotactic body radiation therapy (not recorded which). These receptors originate from a donor over 45 with non-small cell lung cancer.

This clonotype showed up many times. The chain employs TRBV4-2 and TRBJ2-1, with 13 bases matching TRBD2. J gave up 5 bases and V 4 bases, and 5 bases lay outside the gene matches. CDR1 and CDR2 (germline): LGHNA, YNFKEQ. The CDR3 has 16 residues. For the CDR3, the DNA is TGTGCCAGCAGCCCGATACTAGCGGGAGGGAACAATGAGCAGTTCTTC. Protein sequence: CASSPILAGGNNEQFF.

This clonotype came up a few times. It may be a read error: a sequence one base away is much more abundant. V and J are TRBV6-2 or TRBV6-3 and TRBJ2-5; TRBD2 matches 8 bases. Germline trimming cut 8 bases from V and 7 bases from J; bases unmatched to any gene: 15. CDR3 size: 15 residues. The germline V gene encodes CDR1 MNHEY and CDR2 SVGEGT. The CDR3 spells CASGVDAGGSGTQYF. DNA of the CDR3: TGTGCCAGCGGGGTTGATGCGGGGGGCTCGGGGACCCAGTACTTC.

As concerns this clonotype: A far larger clone differs by one base, so this is likely a read error. The CDR3 protein is CASLYSNTGELFF. The DNA for the CDR3 is TGTGCCAGCCTGTATTCGAACACCGGGGAGCTGTTTTTT. This chain joins TRBV6-9 and TRBJ2-2; no reliable D call. The germline V and J ends were trimmed by 8 bases and 0 bases, with 7 bases remaining between them. The CDR3 spans 13 residues. CDR1 and CDR2 (germline): MNHGY, SVAAGI.

This clonotype is medium-sized by share. The V and J genes are TRBV28 and TRBJ1-2; 9 bases match TRBD1. The CDR3 runs 15 residues. CDR1 MDHEN and CDR2 SYDVKM come from the germline V gene. The V gene end was trimmed by 10 bases and the J gene end by 5 bases; junction bases not matched to a gene: 14. The CDR3: CATLNAGTGLYGYTF. Here the CDR3 DNA reads TGTGCCACCCTCAATGCCGGGACAGGGCTTTATGGCTACACCTTC.

Worth noting for this clonotype: A single base separates this from a much larger clone, so it may be a read error. The V gene is TRBV7-2, the J gene TRBJ2-5; TRBD2 agrees at 11 bases. Germline-derived CDR1 and CDR2 are SGHTA and FQGNSA. Trimming cost V 5 bases and J 5 bases; bases outside gene matches: 10. The CDR3 sequence is 16 residues long. This CDR3 reads CASSIWGTSGGETQYF. The CDR3 DNA reads as TGTGCCAGCAGCATCTGGGGTACTAGCGGGGGTGAGACCCAGTACTTC.

The DNA for the CDR3 is TGCAGTGCTAGACGCCCGGGACTAGCGGGAGTTGGGAATGAGCAGTTCTTC. As protein: CSARRPGLAGVGNEQFF. The V and J genes are TRBV20-1 and TRBJ2-1, with TRBD2 matching over 14 bases. This CDR3 is built from 17 residues. Looked up from germline, CDR1 is DFQATT and CDR2 is SNEGSKA (reference sequence). The V segment lost 2 bases and the J segment 7 bases; nucleotides outside the gene matches: 10.

This chain joins TRBV20-1 and TRBJ1-2, with 7 bases identical to TRBD1. Germline assignment: CDR1 DFQATT and CDR2 SNEGSKA (reference sequence). J gave up 0 bases and V 5 bases, and 3 bases lay outside the gene matches. The CDR3 consists of 13 residues. CDR3: CSAGTVTNYGYTF. The CDR3 DNA reads TGCAGTGCTGGGACAGTCACTAACTATGGCTACACCTTC.

The chain is built from TRBV27 and TRBJ2-1; 7 bases map to TRBD2. The V gene end was trimmed by 6 bases and the J gene end by 5 bases; junction bases not matched to a gene: 16. The CDR3 contains 17 residues. CDR1 MNHEY and CDR2 SMNVEV come from the germline V gene (reference sequence). Written as DNA, the CDR3 is TGTGCCAGCAGGCCGGGACTATCGGGGTGGCTCAACAATGAGCAGTTCTTC. This codes for CASRPGLSGWLNNEQFF.

This clonotype has ten or more counts. Here the CDR3 reads CASSEVSTKTQYF. CDR3 sequence (DNA): TGTGCCAGCAGTGAAGTAAGCACGAAGACCCAGTACTTC. The chain has TRBV25-1 and TRBJ2-5, with D hard to call. V dropped 2 bases and J dropped 6 bases, with 10 bases sitting between them. Germline CDR1 MGHDK, CDR2 SYGVNS. This CDR3 comprises 13 residues.

Comment on this clonotype: A far larger clone is one nucleotide away, so this likely arose from a read error. The V and J genes are TRBV6-4 and TRBJ2-2, with 8 nucleotides matching TRBD2. V lost 5 bases and J lost 9; bases outside the gene matches: 8. CDR1 MRHNA and CDR2 SNTAGT come from the germline V gene. This CDR3 has 14 amino acids. CDR3 nucleotide sequence: TGTGCCAGCAGTTACATCGGGGGGGGCTGGGAGCTGTTTTTT. It translates to CASSYIGGGWELFF.

The sample holds many counts of this clonotype. The chain carries TRBV18 and TRBJ2-7, with D possibly TRBD2 on 5 matching bases. This CDR3 spans 16 amino acids. In germline, CDR1 is KGHSH, CDR2 LQKENI. Trimming left V 2 bases short and J 1 base short, with 15 bases between. The CDR3 sequence is CASSPTGGLTSYEQYF. In DNA form, the CDR3 reads TGTGCCAGCTCACCAACTGGAGGACTTACTTCCTACGAGCAGTACTTC.

This clonotype was detected once. This chain connects TRBV12-3 or TRBV12-4 to TRBJ2-3; possibly TRBD1 for D (5 bases). Trimming pared 6 bases from V and 3 bases from J, leaving 13 bases between. The CDR3 loop spans 14 amino acids. The CDR3 nucleotides read TGTGCCAGCAGCCGACAGTTCGGTACAGATACGCAGTATTTT. Translation gives CASSRQFGTDTQYF.

This clonotype occurred many times. This chain uses TRBV2 with TRBJ1-1; D is ambiguous. The CDR3 extends over 14 amino acids. CDR1 is SNHLY, CDR2 FYNNEI, per germline. The V and J ends lost 10 bases and 0 bases respectively, with 15 bases between them. The CDR3 DNA follows: TGTGCCACACGCGCCCGTGGGTTGAACACTGAAGCTTTCTTT. Translation: CATRARGLNTEAFF.

Sample share makes this clonotype medium-sized (0.01 to 0.1%). This sequence joins TRBV11-2 and TRBJ2-7; D is uncertain. Germline CDR1 is SGHAT and CDR2 is FQNNGV. V lost 1 base to trimming and J lost 5 bases, with 9 bases between them. The CDR3 loop spans 13 amino acids. CDR3 loop: CASSLGFTNEQYF. CDR3 in DNA: TGTGCCAGCAGCTTAGGGTTCACCAACGAGCAGTACTTC.

This clonotype was counted many times. V usage is TRBV6-1 and J usage is TRBJ2-3; 10 nucleotides agree with TRBD1. The length of the CDR3 is 14 residues. Looked up from germline, CDR1 is MNHNS and CDR2 is SASEGT. V lost 6 bases to trimming and J lost 4 bases; unmatched junction nucleotides: 4. This CDR3 reads CASSVGQGADTQYF. In nucleotides, the CDR3 is TGTGCCAGCAGCGTCGGACAGGGGGCAGATACGCAGTATTTT.

This clonotype was counted a few times. This may stem from a read error, because a much larger clone lies one nucleotide away. The gene calls are TRBV29-1 and TRBJ1-2; possible D gene TRBD1, 5 bases. With 6 bases removed from V and 1 base from J, the gap between germline ends came to 9 bases. From germline, CDR1 is SQVTM and CDR2 ANQGSEA. The CDR3 consists of 12 residues. The CDR3: CSVGHINYGYTF. CDR3 DNA sequence: TGCAGCGTGGGGCACATTAACTATGGCTACACCTTC.

As to this clonotype: Germline and junction disagree at one end, which may indicate a read error. V is TRBV7-2 and J is TRBJ2-1; 7 bases agree with TRBD2. CDR1 and CDR2 from the germline V gene are SGHTA and FQGNSA. The CDR3 runs 16 residues. This CDR3 is CANSAAGTIGSTEQFF. The CDR3 coding sequence is TGTGCCAACAGCGCTGCCGGGACTATCGGGAGTACTGAGCAGTTCTTC.

This clonotype was counted at least ten times. The rearrangement uses TRBV13 and TRBJ2-3; D is possibly TRBD1 or TRBD2 (6 bases each). The CDR3 is 14 amino acids. V lost 5 bases and J 1 base, leaving 10 bases between the germline ends. The V gene's germline CDR1 is PRHDT and CDR2 FYEKMQ (reference sequence). CDR3 sequence reads: CASSNRGRTDTQYF. CDR3 nucleotides: TGTGCCAGCAGCAACCGGGGGCGCACAGATACGCAGTATTTT.

The chain links TRBV7-3 to TRBJ2-3; D could derive from TRBD1 or TRBD2 (5 bases each). Germline CDR1 reads SGHTA; CDR2 reads FQGTGA. There are 14 residues in the CDR3. V dropped 5 bases and J dropped 10 bases, with 19 bases sitting between them. The CDR3 DNA reads TGTGCCAGCAGCAACGGGGCGGAGTGGGGTTCGCAGTATTTT. This codes for CASSNGAEWGSQYF.

The gene calls are TRBV20-1 and TRBJ2-2; D remains ambiguous. CDR1 and CDR2 (germline): DFQATT, SNEGSKA (reference sequence). Trimming cost V 8 bases and J 7 bases, with 11 bases left between them. This CDR3 region has 11 residues. The CDR3 DNA reads as TGCAGTTCCACCACGGGCGGGGAGCTGTTTTTT. This translates into CSSTTGGELFF.

At least ten counts were recorded for this clonotype. The chain combines TRBV2 with TRBJ1-4, with D unresolved. V dropped 6 bases and J dropped 5 bases, with 7 bases sitting between them. This CDR3 has 12 residues. Looked up from germline, CDR1 is SNHLY and CDR2 is FYNNEI. CDR3 loop: CASRDPNEKLFF. CDR3 nucleotides: TGTGCCAGCAGGGACCCGAATGAAAAACTGTTTTTT.

This clonotype was observed many times. This chain links TRBV10-3 with TRBJ2-1; 7 positions match TRBD2. The CDR3 runs 15 residues. The germline V gene encodes CDR1 ENHRY and CDR2 SYGVKD. After removal of 2 bases from V and 7 bases from J, the junction contained 8 bases not matched to a gene. The DNA for the CDR3 is TGTGCCATCAGTGAGCGCAGCGGGATCACTAATGAGCAGTTCTTC. Translating gives CAISERSGITNEQFF.